The clone carrying this T cell receptor beta chain was found once. This may arise from a read error, as a much more abundant clone is one base away. This sample's TCRbeta library carried unique molecular identifier barcodes. TCRdb used MiXCR to reprocess the PCR reads, holding one entry per CDR3 protein. The repertoire holds hundreds of thousands of distinct CDR3 sequences, with about 15% as singletons. This specimen belongs to a study of T-cell reconstitution after alpha-beta-depleted transplantation in children. V shed 4 bases, J shed 3 bases, and the junction held 8 bases outside the gene matches. The CDR3 consists of 16 residues. CDR1 is LGHNA, CDR2 YNFKEQ, per germline.

This TCR derives from a human donor who donated a stem cell graft to a child with acute myeloid leukemia. The chain uses TRBV4-2 and TRBJ2-7, with 11 nucleotides matching TRBD2. Source: PBMCs from the stem cell graft donor, taken from the stem cell graft. The CDR3 here is CASSRDLAGGIYEQYV. In nucleotides, the CDR3 is TGTGCCAGCAGCCGAGATTTAGCGGGGGGGATCTACGAGCAGTACGTC.